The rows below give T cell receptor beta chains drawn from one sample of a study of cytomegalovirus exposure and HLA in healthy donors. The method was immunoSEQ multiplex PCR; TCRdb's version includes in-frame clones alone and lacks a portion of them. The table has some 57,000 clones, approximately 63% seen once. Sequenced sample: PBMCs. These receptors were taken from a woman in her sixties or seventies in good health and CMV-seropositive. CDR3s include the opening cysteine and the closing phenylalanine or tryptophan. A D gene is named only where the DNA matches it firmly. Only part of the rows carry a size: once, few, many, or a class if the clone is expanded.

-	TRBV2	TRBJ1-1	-	TGTGCCAGCAGTGGGGGTAACTTGGGGGGGGAAGCTTTCTTT	CASSGGNLGGEAFF
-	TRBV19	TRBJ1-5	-	TGTGCCAGTAGTACCGGCGGTCGGCCCCAGCATTTT	CASSTGGRPQHF
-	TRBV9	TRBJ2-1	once	TGTGCCAGCGGAAGAGGGGGGGCCGAGGACAATGAGCAGTTCTTC	CASGRGGAEDNEQFF
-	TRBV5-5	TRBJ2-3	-	TGTGCCAGCAGCTTGTGGGGGCCTAGCACAGATACGCAGTATTTT	CASSLWGPSTDTQYF
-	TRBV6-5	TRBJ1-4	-	TGTGCCAGCAGACGAGTTGGTCCCAACGATGAAAAACTGTTTTTT	CASRRVGPNDEKLFF
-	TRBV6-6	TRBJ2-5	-	TGTGCCAGCAGTCTCGCCGGGAGACCACCCGAAGAGACCCAGTACTTC	CASSLAGRPPEETQYF
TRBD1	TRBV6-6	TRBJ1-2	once	TGTGCCAGCAGGGGACAGGGGACTAACTATGGCTACACCTTC	CASRGQGTNYGYTF
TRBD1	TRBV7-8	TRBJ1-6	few	TGTGCCAGCAGCTTAGAAGAGACAGGGGTCTCACCCCTCCACTTT	CASSLEETGVSPLHF
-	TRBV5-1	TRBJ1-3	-	TGCGCCAGCAGCTTGGTGGCAGACTCTGGAAACACCATATATTTT	CASSLVADSGNTIYF
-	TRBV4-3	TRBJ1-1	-	TGCGCCAGCAGCCAAGGGCCAAACACTGAAGCTTTCTTT	CASSQGPNTEAFF
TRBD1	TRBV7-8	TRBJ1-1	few	TGTGCCAGCAGCTTAGCCCCCGGACAGGGTGTCACTGAAGCTTTCTTT	CASSLAPGQGVTEAFF
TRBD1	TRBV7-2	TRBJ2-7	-	TGTGCCAGCAGCTTACATGGACAGGGGACGGAGCAGTACTTC	CASSLHGQGTEQYF
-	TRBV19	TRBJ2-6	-	TGTGCCAGTAGCACCTACAGGGCTGGGGCCAACGTCCTGACTTTC	CASSTYRAGANVLTF
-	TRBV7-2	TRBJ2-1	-	TGTGCCAGCAGCTTGCGAAGTAACAATGAGCAGTTCTTC	CASSLRSNNEQFF
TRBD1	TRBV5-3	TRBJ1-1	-	TGTGCCAGAAGTCAACCGGGAATATTTCTTCCGCGGGACAGAGGGGGCACTGAAGCTTTCTTT	CARSQPGIFLPRDRGGTEAFF
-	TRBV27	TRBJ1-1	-	TGTGCCAGCAGTTTGGTTAGGGGGGGGACTGAAGCTTTCTTT	CASSLVRGGTEAFF
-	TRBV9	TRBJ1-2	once	TGTGCCAGCAGCGCCACGCTGGCCTATGGCTACACCTTC	CASSATLAYGYTF
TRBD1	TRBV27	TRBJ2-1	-	TGTGCCAGCAGTTTGGTTCGAGGGGGCGAGCAGTTCTTC	CASSLVRGGEQFF
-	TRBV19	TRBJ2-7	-	TGTGCCAGTAGTAAAGGAGTGCGCGAGCAGTACTTC	CASSKGVREQYF
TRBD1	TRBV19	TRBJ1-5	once	TGTGCCAGTACCCCCCAGGGGGACCAGCCCCAGCATTTT	CASTPQGDQPQHF
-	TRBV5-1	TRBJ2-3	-	TGCGCCAGCAGCGAATGGGGACATAGAGATACGCAGTATTTT	CASSEWGHRDTQYF
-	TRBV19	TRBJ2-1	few	TGTGCCAGTAGTCCCATCCCGGGAACTGAGCAGTTCTTC	CASSPIPGTEQFF